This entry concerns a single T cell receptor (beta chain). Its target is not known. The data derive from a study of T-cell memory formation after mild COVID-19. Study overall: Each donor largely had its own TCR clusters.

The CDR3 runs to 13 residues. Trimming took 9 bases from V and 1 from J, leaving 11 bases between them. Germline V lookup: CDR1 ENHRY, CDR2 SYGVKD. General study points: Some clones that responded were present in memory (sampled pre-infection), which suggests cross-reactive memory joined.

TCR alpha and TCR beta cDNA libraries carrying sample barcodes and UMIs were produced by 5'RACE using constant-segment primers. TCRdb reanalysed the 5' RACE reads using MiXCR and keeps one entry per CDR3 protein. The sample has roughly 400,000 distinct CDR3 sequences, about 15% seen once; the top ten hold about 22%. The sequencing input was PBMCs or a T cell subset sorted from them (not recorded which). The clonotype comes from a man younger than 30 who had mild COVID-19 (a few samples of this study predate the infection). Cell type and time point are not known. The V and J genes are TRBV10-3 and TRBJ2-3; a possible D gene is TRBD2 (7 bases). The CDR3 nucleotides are TGTGCCATTGGGGGGGGCCGCACAGATACGCAGTATTTT. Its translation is CAIGGGRTDTQYF.